This is a list of T cell receptor beta chains from one sample in a study of vaccination effects on CD4 cells after COVID-19. Antigens for these TCRs are unknown. Assay: immunoSEQ multiplex PCR; the TCRdb copy retains only in-frame clones and omits some. The sample records 50,000 to 60,000 clones, 60% to 85% being singletons. The sample in question was CD4+ T cells from PBMCs cultured without peptide, obtained before COVID-19 vaccination. The origin of the receptors is a human donor who received a COVID-19 vaccine. The CDR3 runs from the conserved cysteine through the conserved F or W. D genes are given only for firm matches. Some rows mark clone size as missing; the rest say once, few, many or name a class of expanded clone.

>-|TRBJ1-1|15|TRBV5-6|-
TGTGCCAGCAGCTTTTATGGGCTTGCGAACACTGAAGCTTTCTTT
CASSFYGLANTEAFF
>-|TRBJ2-5|14|TRBV7-9|-
TGTGCCAGCAGCTTGGGGGTGGACGGAGAGACCCAGTACTTC
CASSLGVDGETQYF
>once|TRBJ2-2|15|TRBV24-1|-
TGTGCCACCAGTGACACGGGACTTAGATCCGGGGAGCTGTTTTTT
CATSDTGLRSGELFF
>few|TRBJ2-1|16|TRBV3-1/TRBV3-2|-
TGTGCCAGCAGCCGTCTGGATGGGGGGGCGGGCAATGAGCAGTTCTTC
CASSRLDGGAGNEQFF
>once|TRBJ2-3|18|TRBV19|-
TGTGCATCCCAAAAGAGGGGCCTGACTTTAACTAGCACAGATACGCAGTATTTT
CASQKRGLTLTSTDTQYF
>-|TRBJ2-3|16|TRBV7-2|TRBD2
TGTGCCAGCAGCCCACTAGCGGAAATAAGCACAGATACGCAGTATTTT
CASSPLAEISTDTQYF
>few|TRBJ1-5|16|TRBV6-1|TRBD1
TGTGCCAGCAGTGTGCCGCCGGGACAGGGGTTGGGGCCCCAGCATTTT
CASSVPPGQGLGPQHF
>-|TRBJ2-3|15|TRBV5-1|-
TGCGCCAGCAGCTTGCGCCTGCGGGCTGGAGATACGCAGTATTTT
CASSLRLRAGDTQYF
>-|TRBJ1-1|14|TRBV29-1|-
TGCAGCGCCAAGGGATCGCAGGTGAACACTGAAGCTTTCTTT
CSAKGSQVNTEAFF
>-|TRBJ2-1|12|TRBV10-3|-
TGTGCCATCAGTGCCCGGGACGGTGAGCAGTTCTTC
CAISARDGEQFF
>-|TRBJ1-1|15|TRBV5-1|-
TGCGCCAGCAGCTTGGTCGGGAATCGGGATACTGAAGCTTTCTTT
CASSLVGNRDTEAFF
>once|TRBJ2-2|13|TRBV12-3/TRBV12-4|-
TGTGCCAGCAGCCCCCAAAACACCGGGGAGCTGTTTTTT
CASSPQNTGELFF
>-|TRBJ1-3|12|TRBV25-1|-
TGTGCCAGCAGTAGACAGGGAAACACCATATATTTT
CASSRQGNTIYF
>-|TRBJ2-2|13|TRBV16|-
TGTGCCAGCAGCCGGACCTTGTTCGGGGAGCTGTTTTTT
CASSRTLFGELFF
>-|TRBJ2-3|15|TRBV18|TRBD2
TGTGCCAGCTCACCCCAAGCGGGGCCCACAGATACGCAGTATTTT
CASSPQAGPTDTQYF
>-|TRBJ2-3|15|TRBV6-5|TRBD2
TGTGCCAGCAGTCCAGCATCGGGGGGGCGGTATACGCAGTATTTT
CASSPASGGRYTQYF
>-|TRBJ1-2|14|TRBV27|TRBD1
TGTGCCACCCCCCGACAGGGTAACCTATTAGGCTACACCTTC
CATPRQGNLLGYTF
>once|TRBJ2-1|12|TRBV5-6|TRBD1
TGTGCCAGCATCGGGACAGTGAATGAGCAGTTCTTC
CASIGTVNEQFF
>-|TRBJ1-4|16|TRBV10-2|-
TGCGCCAGCAGTTTAAATCCGGGGCCCGGCGGTGAAAAACTGTTTTTT
CASSLNPGPGGEKLFF
>once|TRBJ1-1|13|TRBV5-1|-
TGCGCCAGCAGGGGCAGCTTGAACACTGAAGCTTTCTTT
CASRGSLNTEAFF
>few|TRBJ1-5|15|TRBV19|-
TGTGCCAGTAGTATTTATGTTTATAGCAATCAGCCCCAGCATTTT
CASSIYVYSNQPQHF
>-|TRBJ1-2|12|TRBV28|-
TGTGCCAGCAGTTTGGTGTCAAAGGGCTACACCTTC
CASSLVSKGYTF
>-|TRBJ1-5|14|TRBV19|-
TGTGCCAGTAGTATCGATCAGGGAAATTGGCCCCAGCATTTT
CASSIDQGNWPQHF
>-|TRBJ2-3|17|TRBV28|-
TGTGCCAGCAGTTTATCCCGACTAGTAAGAGGCACAGATACGCAGTATTTT
CASSLSRLVRGTDTQYF
>-|TRBJ1-2|14|TRBV6-5|TRBD1
TGTGCCAGCAGGACCGGGACAGCCATATATGGCTACACCTTC
CASRTGTAIYGYTF
>-|TRBJ1-3|13|TRBV5-6|-
TGTGCCGGCCAGCGGGGACCTGGAAACACCATATATTTT
CAGQRGPGNTIYF
>-|TRBJ2-2|14|TRBV5-1|TRBD2
TGCGCCAGCAGCTTGTGGGGGGGACCCGGGGAGCTGTTTTTT
CASSLWGGPGELFF
>few|TRBJ1-1|11|TRBV2|-
TGTGCCAGCAGGACGATCACTGAAGCTTTCTTT
CASRTITEAFF
>-|TRBJ2-2|19|TRBV12-5|-
TGTGCTAGTGGTTTGGGTTTCGGGCGGGGCTCCTTGAACACCGGGGAGCTGTTTTTT
CASGLGFGRGSLNTGELFF
>-|TRBJ2-1|16|TRBV5-1|TRBD2
TGCGCCAGCAGCTTGTTGGCGGGGGGCAACTACAATGAGCAGTTCTTC
CASSLLAGGNYNEQFF
>-|TRBJ2-2|16|TRBV6-5|-
TGTGCCAGCAGTTCCCCCTTGGGGTTAGGGACCGGGGAGCTGTTTTTT
CASSSPLGLGTGELFF
>-|TRBJ1-3|13|TRBV28|-
TGTGCCAGCAGTGAGGTGATTGGAAACACCATATATTTT
CASSEVIGNTIYF
>-|TRBJ2-5|14|TRBV9|-
TGTGCCAGCAGCGTAGGGCTGACCCAAGAGACCCAGTACTTC
CASSVGLTQETQYF
>-|TRBJ2-3|16|TRBV3-1/TRBV3-2|TRBD2
TGTGCCAGCAGCCAAGAAAGGCGGGGGAGCACAGATACGCAGTATTTT
CASSQERRGSTDTQYF
>-|TRBJ1-5|14|TRBV5-1|TRBD1
TGCGCCAGCAGCTTAACAGGGGGGAATCAGCCCCAGCATTTT
CASSLTGGNQPQHF
>few|TRBJ1-5|14|TRBV19|-
TGTGCCAGTAGTATCCCCAGGGACCTCGGGCCCCAGCATTTT
CASSIPRDLGPQHF
>-|TRBJ1-2|18|TRBV7-3|TRBD1
TGTGCCAGCAGCTTAAAGGTCCCTCCGGGACAGGGCTCATATGGCTACACCTTC
CASSLKVPPGQGSYGYTF
>-|TRBJ1-1|14|TRBV7-9|TRBD1
TGTGCCAGCAGCTACCAGGGGGCCCTCACTGAAGCTTTCTTT
CASSYQGALTEAFF
>-|TRBJ1-4|14|TRBV18|-
TGTGCCAGCTCACCTCCCAGGGAGGGTGAAAAACTGTTTTTT
CASSPPREGEKLFF
>-|TRBJ1-5|14|TRBV4-3|-
TGCGCCAGCAGCCAAGCCCCTGGAGGGCAGCCCCAGCATTTT
CASSQAPGGQPQHF
>-|TRBJ2-2|17|TRBV7-9|TRBD2
TGTGCCAGCAGCCCAAAGACTAGCGGGGGGGATACCGGGGAGCTGTTTTTT
CASSPKTSGGDTGELFF